The rows below give T cell receptor beta chains drawn from one sample of a study of OX40 agonist ivuxolimab in advanced cancers. Only in-frame clones appear in the TCRdb table, and some are missing; sequencing was by immunoSEQ multiplex PCR. The sample carries 130,000 or so clones, roughly nine tenths recorded once. The sequenced sample was CD4+ or CD8+ T cells sorted from blood, obtained in a trial of the OX40 agonist ivuxolimab. These receptors were obtained from an adult with an advanced solid tumor such as melanoma, head and neck, liver or kidney cancer. CDR3s include the opening cysteine and the closing phenylalanine or tryptophan. The D gene is left open where the match is weak. Only some rows state a clone size, as once, few, many or a class for expanded clones.

v_call: TRBV29-1
d_call: -
j_call: TRBJ2-3
clone_size: -
cdr3_aa: CSVEEAQTLFTDTQYF
cdr3_nt: TGCAGCGTTGAAGAAGCACAGACCCTTTTCACAGATACGCAGTATTTT

v_call: TRBV5-8
d_call: -
j_call: TRBJ2-1
clone_size: -
cdr3_aa: CASSFPPYSYNEQFF
cdr3_nt: TGTGCCAGCAGCTTCCCCCCTTACTCCTACAATGAGCAGTTCTTC

v_call: TRBV5-5
d_call: -
j_call: TRBJ1-3
clone_size: once
cdr3_aa: CASSSLFGGAGNTIYF
cdr3_nt: TGTGCCAGCAGCTCCCTTTTCGGGGGAGCTGGAAACACCATATATTTT

v_call: TRBV5-4
d_call: TRBD2
j_call: TRBJ2-2
clone_size: once
cdr3_aa: CASRTLSGTSGNTGELFF
cdr3_nt: TGTGCCAGCAGAACACTATCCGGGACTAGCGGAAACACCGGGGAGCTGTTTTTT

v_call: TRBV29-1
d_call: -
j_call: TRBJ1-1
clone_size: few
cdr3_aa: CSVVDGRESFF
cdr3_nt: TGCAGCGTTGTAGACGGACGGGAGAGTTTCTTT

v_call: TRBV19
d_call: -
j_call: TRBJ1-1
clone_size: -
cdr3_aa: CASQAGVYTEAFF
cdr3_nt: TGTGCCAGTCAAGCAGGGGTTTACACTGAAGCTTTCTTT

v_call: TRBV19
d_call: -
j_call: TRBJ1-5
clone_size: -
cdr3_aa: CASSIEGRLNQPQHF
cdr3_nt: TGTGCCAGTAGTATAGAGGGCAGATTGAATCAGCCCCAGCATTTT

v_call: TRBV4-2
d_call: TRBD1
j_call: TRBJ1-1
clone_size: -
cdr3_aa: CASSSPRDRGVTEAFF
cdr3_nt: TGTGCCAGCAGCTCGCCCCGGGACAGGGGTGTCACTGAAGCTTTCTTT

v_call: TRBV18
d_call: -
j_call: TRBJ2-7
clone_size: -
cdr3_aa: CATSQGGSYEQYF
cdr3_nt: TGTGCCACCTCCCAAGGGGGGTCCTACGAGCAGTACTTC

v_call: TRBV6-6
d_call: TRBD2
j_call: TRBJ2-7
clone_size: -
cdr3_aa: CASSYAGGPYEQYF
cdr3_nt: TGTGCCAGCAGTTACGCGGGAGGGCCCTACGAGCAGTACTTC

v_call: TRBV7-3
d_call: -
j_call: TRBJ2-1
clone_size: -
cdr3_aa: CASSNSKHEQFF
cdr3_nt: TGTGCCAGCAGCAACAGCAAGCATGAGCAGTTCTTC

v_call: TRBV28
d_call: -
j_call: TRBJ1-5
clone_size: -
cdr3_aa: CASSSDLSNQPQHF
cdr3_nt: TGTGCCAGCAGTTCGGATCTTAGCAATCAGCCCCAGCATTTT

v_call: TRBV16
d_call: -
j_call: TRBJ1-2
clone_size: -
cdr3_aa: CASSQLGPDYGYTF
cdr3_nt: TGTGCCAGCAGCCAACTGGGCCCCGACTATGGCTACACCTTC

v_call: TRBV6-1
d_call: -
j_call: TRBJ1-1
clone_size: -
cdr3_aa: CASSEFRGSNEAFF
cdr3_nt: TGTGCCAGCAGTGAGTTTAGGGGATCAAATGAAGCTTTCTTT

v_call: TRBV9
d_call: -
j_call: TRBJ2-7
clone_size: -
cdr3_aa: CASSPRQGHSYEQYF
cdr3_nt: TGTGCCAGCAGCCCCCGGCAGGGTCACTCCTACGAGCAGTACTTC

v_call: TRBV9
d_call: TRBD1
j_call: TRBJ1-5
clone_size: -
cdr3_aa: CASARGGTGGYQPQHF
cdr3_nt: TGTGCCAGCGCCCGAGGGGGGACAGGGGGCTATCAGCCCCAGCATTTT

v_call: TRBV2
d_call: TRBD1
j_call: TRBJ1-1
clone_size: once
cdr3_aa: CASNLQGVNTEAFF
cdr3_nt: TGTGCCAGCAACCTACAGGGGGTCAACACTGAAGCTTTCTTT

v_call: TRBV27
d_call: -
j_call: TRBJ2-7
clone_size: once
cdr3_aa: CASSPGRLGLSYEQYF
cdr3_nt: TGTGCCAGCAGCCCGGGTCGACTGGGCCTCTCCTACGAGCAGTACTTC

v_call: TRBV7-2
d_call: TRBD2
j_call: TRBJ2-5
clone_size: -
cdr3_aa: CASSPRLAGAETQYF
cdr3_nt: TGTGCCAGCAGCCCGAGACTAGCGGGAGCAGAGACCCAGTACTTC

v_call: TRBV6-1
d_call: -
j_call: TRBJ2-1
clone_size: -
cdr3_aa: CASSTGTAHDEQFF
cdr3_nt: TGTGCCAGCAGTACTGGGACGGCCCATGATGAGCAGTTCTTC

v_call: TRBV7-8
d_call: TRBD1
j_call: TRBJ1-1
clone_size: -
cdr3_aa: CASSFRTGNTEAFF
cdr3_nt: TGTGCCAGCAGCTTCCGGACAGGGAACACTGAAGCTTTCTTT

v_call: TRBV16
d_call: TRBD1
j_call: TRBJ1-1
clone_size: once
cdr3_aa: CASSQRPQGDMNTEAFF
cdr3_nt: TGTGCCAGCAGCCAGAGACCACAGGGGGACATGAACACTGAAGCTTTCTTT

v_call: TRBV28
d_call: -
j_call: TRBJ1-5
clone_size: -
cdr3_aa: CASSFQANQPQHF
cdr3_nt: TGTGCCAGCAGTTTTCAGGCCAATCAGCCCCAGCATTTT

v_call: TRBV6-5
d_call: TRBD1
j_call: TRBJ1-5
clone_size: few
cdr3_aa: CASRPTGGNQPQHF
cdr3_nt: TGTGCCAGCAGGCCGACAGGGGGCAATCAGCCCCAGCATTTT

v_call: TRBV19
d_call: -
j_call: TRBJ1-1
clone_size: -
cdr3_aa: CASSIGGAEAFF
cdr3_nt: TGTGCCAGTAGCATCGGAGGGGCCGAAGCTTTCTTT

v_call: TRBV9
d_call: -
j_call: TRBJ2-7
clone_size: -
cdr3_aa: CASWGTGSYEQYF
cdr3_nt: TGTGCCAGCTGGGGGACTGGGTCCTACGAGCAGTACTTC

v_call: TRBV5-1
d_call: TRBD2
j_call: TRBJ2-3
clone_size: -
cdr3_aa: CASTPSGTDTQYF
cdr3_nt: TGCGCCAGCACCCCTAGCGGTACAGATACGCAGTATTTT

v_call: TRBV5-1
d_call: TRBD1
j_call: TRBJ1-1
clone_size: once
cdr3_aa: CASSLFEQGITEAFF
cdr3_nt: TGCGCCAGCAGCTTGTTCGAACAGGGGATCACTGAAGCTTTCTTT

v_call: TRBV28
d_call: TRBD2
j_call: TRBJ2-1
clone_size: -
cdr3_aa: CASSSSGTSRYNEQFF
cdr3_nt: TGTGCCAGCAGTTCCTCCGGGACTAGCAGATACAATGAGCAGTTCTTC

v_call: TRBV7-2
d_call: TRBD2
j_call: TRBJ2-1
clone_size: -
cdr3_aa: CASSRRSGTSVYNEQFF
cdr3_nt: TGTGCCAGCAGCCGTCGGTCCGGGACTAGCGTTTACAATGAGCAGTTCTTC

v_call: TRBV10-3
d_call: TRBD2
j_call: TRBJ2-3
clone_size: once
cdr3_aa: CAISGGRVAGGVDTQYF
cdr3_nt: TGTGCCATCAGTGGGGGGAGGGTAGCGGGAGGAGTGGATACGCAGTATTTT

v_call: TRBV5-4
d_call: -
j_call: TRBJ2-1
clone_size: -
cdr3_aa: CASSVATSTYYNEQFF
cdr3_nt: TGTGCCAGCAGCGTCGCGACAAGCACATACTACAATGAGCAGTTCTTC

v_call: TRBV2
d_call: TRBD1
j_call: TRBJ1-4
clone_size: -
cdr3_aa: CASSEERGGTNEKLFF
cdr3_nt: TGTGCCAGCAGTGAGGAACGAGGGGGCACTAATGAAAAACTGTTTTTT

v_call: TRBV7-9
d_call: -
j_call: TRBJ1-6
clone_size: -
cdr3_aa: CASTGDSPLHF
cdr3_nt: TGTGCCAGCACAGGGGATTCACCCCTCCACTTT

v_call: TRBV7-2
d_call: -
j_call: TRBJ2-3
clone_size: -
cdr3_aa: CASRPSVGLADTQYF
cdr3_nt: TGTGCCAGCAGGCCATCGGTGGGGTTGGCAGATACGCAGTATTTT

v_call: TRBV7-9
d_call: -
j_call: TRBJ2-7
clone_size: -
cdr3_aa: CASSLATSYEQYF
cdr3_nt: TGTGCCAGCAGCTTAGCCACCTCCTACGAGCAGTACTTC

v_call: TRBV27
d_call: -
j_call: TRBJ1-1
clone_size: -
cdr3_aa: CASSSPQGNTEAFF
cdr3_nt: TGTGCCAGCAGTTCCCCACAGGGAAACACTGAAGCTTTCTTT

v_call: TRBV16
d_call: -
j_call: TRBJ2-2
clone_size: -
cdr3_aa: CASSQLGFWENTGELFF
cdr3_nt: TGTGCCAGCAGCCAATTGGGGTTTTGGGAGAACACCGGGGAGCTGTTTTTT

v_call: TRBV15
d_call: TRBD1
j_call: TRBJ1-2
clone_size: -
cdr3_aa: CATSRGPGQGIGYTF
cdr3_nt: TGTGCCACCAGCAGAGGCCCGGGACAGGGGATTGGCTACACCTTC

v_call: TRBV21-1
d_call: -
j_call: TRBJ2-2
clone_size: -
cdr3_aa: CASSSEGGSGGELFF
cdr3_nt: TGTGCCAGCAGCTCCGAAGGGGGTAGCGGCGGGGAGCTGTTTTTT

v_call: TRBV5-1
d_call: -
j_call: TRBJ1-4
clone_size: -
cdr3_aa: CASSLTPGVGNEKLFF
cdr3_nt: TGCGCCAGCAGCTTGACCCCCGGGGTGGGTAATGAAAAACTGTTTTTT

v_call: TRBV2
d_call: -
j_call: TRBJ2-6
clone_size: -
cdr3_aa: CASVYSGANVLTF
cdr3_nt: TGTGCCAGCGTATACTCTGGGGCCAACGTCCTGACTTTC

v_call: TRBV7-3
d_call: -
j_call: TRBJ2-7
clone_size: -
cdr3_aa: CASSLTSGYEQYF
cdr3_nt: TGTGCCAGCAGCTTAACTTCCGGCTACGAGCAGTACTTC

v_call: TRBV5-6
d_call: TRBD1
j_call: TRBJ2-5
clone_size: -
cdr3_aa: CASSSDRSETQYF
cdr3_nt: TGTGCCAGCAGCTCGGACAGGAGTGAGACCCAGTACTTC

v_call: TRBV7-2
d_call: TRBD1
j_call: TRBJ2-2
clone_size: -
cdr3_aa: CASSLRTGGLGGELFF
cdr3_nt: TGTGCCAGCAGCTTACGGACAGGGGGGCTGGGCGGGGAGCTGTTTTTT

v_call: TRBV5-1
d_call: TRBD1
j_call: TRBJ2-2
clone_size: -
cdr3_aa: CASSLLQDRPGELFF
cdr3_nt: TGCGCCAGCAGCCTCCTCCAGGACAGGCCCGGGGAGCTGTTTTTT

v_call: TRBV2
d_call: -
j_call: TRBJ1-2
clone_size: -
cdr3_aa: CASSFNYGYTF
cdr3_nt: TGTGCCAGCAGTTTTAACTATGGCTACACCTTC

v_call: TRBV6-5
d_call: -
j_call: TRBJ2-6
clone_size: -
cdr3_aa: CASIAGGANVLTF
cdr3_nt: TGTGCCAGCATCGCTGGTGGGGCCAACGTCCTGACTTTC

v_call: TRBV9
d_call: -
j_call: TRBJ2-7
clone_size: -
cdr3_aa: CASSPRDEPYEQYF
cdr3_nt: TGTGCCAGCAGCCCCCGGGACGAGCCCTACGAGCAGTACTTC

v_call: TRBV19
d_call: TRBD2
j_call: TRBJ2-7
clone_size: -
cdr3_aa: CASSPWTSGSYEQYF
cdr3_nt: TGTGCCAGTAGTCCGTGGACTAGCGGGAGCTACGAGCAGTACTTC

v_call: TRBV7-2
d_call: -
j_call: TRBJ1-2
clone_size: once
cdr3_aa: CASSSRGANYGYTF
cdr3_nt: TGTGCCAGCAGCTCCAGAGGGGCGAATTATGGCTACACCTTC

v_call: TRBV5-1
d_call: -
j_call: TRBJ1-1
clone_size: -
cdr3_aa: CASSLGTTEAFF
cdr3_nt: TGCGCCAGCAGCCTGGGGACCACTGAAGCTTTCTTT

v_call: TRBV11-3
d_call: -
j_call: TRBJ2-1
clone_size: -
cdr3_aa: CASSLGGSTYNEQFF
cdr3_nt: TGTGCCAGCAGCTTAGGCGGTAGCACCTACAATGAGCAGTTCTTC

v_call: TRBV29-1
d_call: -
j_call: TRBJ2-7
clone_size: -
cdr3_aa: CSVEGTNHYEQYF
cdr3_nt: TGCAGCGTTGAGGGGACCAACCACTACGAGCAGTACTTC

v_call: TRBV27
d_call: -
j_call: TRBJ2-7
clone_size: few
cdr3_aa: CASSLLQGPEQYF
cdr3_nt: TGTGCCAGCAGCCTCCTACAGGGTCCCGAGCAGTACTTC

v_call: TRBV6-6
d_call: TRBD2
j_call: TRBJ2-1
clone_size: -
cdr3_aa: CASSGLAGGTGQFF
cdr3_nt: TGTGCCAGCAGTGGACTAGCGGGAGGCACGGGGCAGTTCTTC

v_call: TRBV7-2
d_call: TRBD1
j_call: TRBJ2-7
clone_size: -
cdr3_aa: CASSSRQGSYEQYF
cdr3_nt: TGTGCCAGCAGCTCTCGACAGGGCTCCTACGAGCAGTACTTC

v_call: TRBV28
d_call: -
j_call: TRBJ2-5
clone_size: -
cdr3_aa: CASRIQGRTQYF
cdr3_nt: TGTGCCAGCAGAATACAGGGAAGGACCCAGTACTTC

v_call: TRBV10-1
d_call: TRBD1
j_call: TRBJ1-1
clone_size: -
cdr3_aa: CASRRTGGYMNTEAFF
cdr3_nt: TGCGCCAGCAGACGGACAGGGGGATACATGAACACTGAAGCTTTCTTT

v_call: TRBV4-3
d_call: TRBD2
j_call: TRBJ2-7
clone_size: once
cdr3_aa: CASSQDLKGTSGKNEQYF
cdr3_nt: TGCGCCAGCAGCCAAGACCTAAAAGGGACTAGCGGGAAGAACGAGCAGTACTTC